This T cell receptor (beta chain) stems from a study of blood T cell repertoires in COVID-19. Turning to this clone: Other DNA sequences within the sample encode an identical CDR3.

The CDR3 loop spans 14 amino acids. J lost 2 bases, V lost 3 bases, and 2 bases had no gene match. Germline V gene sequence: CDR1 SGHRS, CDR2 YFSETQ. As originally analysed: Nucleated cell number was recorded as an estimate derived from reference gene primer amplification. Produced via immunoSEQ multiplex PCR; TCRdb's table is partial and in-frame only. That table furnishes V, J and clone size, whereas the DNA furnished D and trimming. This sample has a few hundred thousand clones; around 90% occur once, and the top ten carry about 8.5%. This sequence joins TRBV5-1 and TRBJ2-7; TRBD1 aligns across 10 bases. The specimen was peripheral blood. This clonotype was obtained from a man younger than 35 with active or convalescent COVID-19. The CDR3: CASSSGQGPYEQYF. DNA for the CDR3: TGCGCCAGCAGCTCGGGACAGGGGCCCTACGAGCAGTACTTC.